The next 2 T cell receptor beta chains were all read from a single sample in a study of early T cells in non-severe SARS-CoV-2 infection. Via MiXCR, TCRdb re-called the 5' RACE reads, giving one row per CDR3 protein. The sample contains over 35,000 distinct CDR3 sequences, approximately 11% of which appear only once. The sample consisted of whole blood. Receptors originate from an adult who was a healthcare worker with PCR-confirmed SARS-CoV-2 infection or an uninfected control (not recorded which).

This clonotype was counted between two and nine times. The genes are TRBV7-2 and TRBJ2-3; D possibly corresponds to TRBD2 (6 bases). Germline CDR1 is SGHTA and CDR2 is FQGNSA. With 0 bases removed from V and 0 bases from J, the gap between germline ends came to 10 bases. This CDR3 has 16 amino acids. The CDR3 here is CASSLAFRGSTDTQYF. The CDR3 region has the DNA TGTGCCAGCAGCTTAGCTTTCCGGGGGAGCACAGATACGCAGTATTTT.

This clonotype showed up many times. The genes are TRBV5-1 and TRBJ2-6, with D perhaps matching TRBD1 or TRBD2 (5 bases each). The CDR3 is made up of 18 amino acids. CDR1 and CDR2 from the germline V gene are SGHRS and YFSETQ. V shed 2 bases and J shed 1 base, with 16 bases lying between them. The CDR3 bases are TGCGCCAGCAGCTTAACACCACCCGGGGCGTCTGGGGCCAACGTCCTGACTTTC. Amino acid sequence: CASSLTPPGASGANVLTF.